The present entry profiles one TCR beta chain with its context. The PCR used 60 Vbeta and 13 Jbeta primers. The repertoire was sequenced with immunoSEQ multiplex PCR; TCRdb's copy has only in-frame clones and lacks some. This sample's table reports roughly 140,000 clones. These data come from a study of cytomegalovirus exposure and HLA in healthy donors. Sequencing used PBMCs. The TCR was taken from a man aged 40-49 years in good health and CMV-seronegative.

CDR3 amino acids: CASSGRQNSHNNQPQHF. Written as DNA, the CDR3 is TGTGCCAGTAGTGGACGACAGAATTCTCATAACAATCAGCCCCAGCATTTT. This chain joins TRBV19 and TRBJ1-5; D possibly corresponds to TRBD1 (5 bases). Germline loops: CDR1 LNHDA, CDR2 SQIVND (reference sequence). The CDR3 extends over 17 amino acids. The V end was cut by 5 bases, the J end by 3 bases, with 20 bases between. Variable domain in full (rest from reference TRBV19 and TRBJ1-5): DGGITQSPKYLFRKEGQNVTLSCEQNLNHDAMYWYRQDPGQGLRLIYYSQIVNDFQKGDIAEGYSVSREKKESFPLTVTSAQKNPTAFYLCASSGRQNSHNNQPQHFGDGTRLSIL.